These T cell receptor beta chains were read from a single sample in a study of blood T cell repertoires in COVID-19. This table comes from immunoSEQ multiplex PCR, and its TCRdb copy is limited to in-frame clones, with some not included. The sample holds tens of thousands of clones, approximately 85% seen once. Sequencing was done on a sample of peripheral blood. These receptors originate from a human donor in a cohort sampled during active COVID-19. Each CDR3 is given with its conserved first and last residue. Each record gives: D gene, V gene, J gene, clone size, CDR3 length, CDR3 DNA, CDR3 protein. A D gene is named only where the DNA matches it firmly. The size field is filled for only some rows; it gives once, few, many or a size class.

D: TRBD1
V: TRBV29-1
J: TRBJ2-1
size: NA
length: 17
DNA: TGCAGCGTTGTGGGGGACAGGGGGACGATTTACTACAATGAGCAGTTCTTC
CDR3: CSVVGDRGTIYYNEQFF

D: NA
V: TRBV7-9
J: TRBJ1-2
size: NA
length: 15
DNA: TGTGCCAGCAGCTCGGTCGGGAGAGAGGGATATGGCTACACCTTC
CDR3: CASSSVGREGYGYTF

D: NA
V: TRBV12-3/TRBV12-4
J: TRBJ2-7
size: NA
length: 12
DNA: TGTGCCAGCAGTTTCGGGGGCTACGAGCAGTACTTC
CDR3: CASSFGGYEQYF

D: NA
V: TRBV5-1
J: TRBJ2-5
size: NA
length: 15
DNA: TGCGCCAGCAGCGCGGGACAGCCCATCACAGAGACCCAGTACTTC
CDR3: CASSAGQPITETQYF

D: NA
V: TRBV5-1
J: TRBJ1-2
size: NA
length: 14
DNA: TGCGCCAGCAGCTTGGAGTCAGCTAACTATGGCTACACCTTC
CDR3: CASSLESANYGYTF

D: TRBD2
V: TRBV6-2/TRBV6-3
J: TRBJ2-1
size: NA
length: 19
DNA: TGTGCCAGCAGTCACTCCCCGGGACTAGCGGGAGGTAAGGACAATGAGCAGTTCTTC
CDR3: CASSHSPGLAGGKDNEQFF

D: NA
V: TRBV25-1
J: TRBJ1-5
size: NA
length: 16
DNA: TGTGCCAGCAGTGCAACCCGCTCGGGGGGCAATCAGCCCCAGCATTTT
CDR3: CASSATRSGGNQPQHF

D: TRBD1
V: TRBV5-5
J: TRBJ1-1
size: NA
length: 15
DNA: TGTGCCAGCAGCTTGGGGGGGACAGTTAACACTGAAGCTTTCTTT
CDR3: CASSLGGTVNTEAFF

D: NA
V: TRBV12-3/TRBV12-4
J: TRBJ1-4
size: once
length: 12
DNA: TGTGCCAGCAGCCACACCGGGGAAAAACTGTTTTTT
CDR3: CASSHTGEKLFF

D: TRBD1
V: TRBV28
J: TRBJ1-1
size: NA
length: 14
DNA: TGTGCCAGCAACATGGGACAGATGAACACTGAAGCTTTCTTT
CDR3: CASNMGQMNTEAFF

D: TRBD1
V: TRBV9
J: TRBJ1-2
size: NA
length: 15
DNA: TGTGCCAGCAGTATGACAGGGAAGGGTGACTATGGCTACACCTTC
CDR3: CASSMTGKGDYGYTF

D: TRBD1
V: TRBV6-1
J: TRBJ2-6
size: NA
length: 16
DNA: TGTGCCAGCAGTGCGGGACAGCTGACTTCGGCCAACGTCCTGACTTTC
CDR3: CASSAGQLTSANVLTF

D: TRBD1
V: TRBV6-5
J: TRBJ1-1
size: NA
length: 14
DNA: TGTGCCAGCACATTGACAGGGGGCAGCACTGAAGCTTTCTTT
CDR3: CASTLTGGSTEAFF

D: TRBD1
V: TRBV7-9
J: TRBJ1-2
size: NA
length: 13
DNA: TGTGCCGGAACCAGGACAGGTTCCCCGAGCTACACCTTC
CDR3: CAGTRTGSPSYTF

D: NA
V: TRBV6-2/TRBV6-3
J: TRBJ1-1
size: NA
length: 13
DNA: TGTGCCAGCAGTTGGGGAGGGAGGACTGAAGCTTTCTTT
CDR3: CASSWGGRTEAFF

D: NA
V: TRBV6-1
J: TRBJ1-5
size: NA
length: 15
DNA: TGTGCCAGCAGTGAATATCGGACACAAAATCAGCCCCAGCATTTT
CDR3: CASSEYRTQNQPQHF

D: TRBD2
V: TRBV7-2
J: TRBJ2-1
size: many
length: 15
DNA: TGTGCCAGCAGCTCTAGCGGGACCTCCTACAATGAGCAGTTCTTC
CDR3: CASSSSGTSYNEQFF

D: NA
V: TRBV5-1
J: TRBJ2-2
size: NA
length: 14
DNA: TGCGCCAGCACCCCCCCCAGGGGCAGGAGGGAGCTGTTTTTT
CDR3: CASTPPRGRRELFF

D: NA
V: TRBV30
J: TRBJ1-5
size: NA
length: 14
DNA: TGTGCCTGGAGTGTAGGGGGTGGCAATCAGCCCCAGCATTTT
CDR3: CAWSVGGGNQPQHF

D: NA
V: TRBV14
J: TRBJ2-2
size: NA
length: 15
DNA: TGTGCCAGCAGCCAAGCGACCCAGGCTACCGGGGAGCTGTTTTTT
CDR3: CASSQATQATGELFF

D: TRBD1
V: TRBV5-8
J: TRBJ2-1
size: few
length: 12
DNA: TGTGCCAGCAGACAGGGGTTGAGGGAGCAGTTCTTC
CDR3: CASRQGLREQFF

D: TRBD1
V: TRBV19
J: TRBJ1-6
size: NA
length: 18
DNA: TGTGCCAGTAGTATAGACGGCCAGGGGGGACCTAATAATTCACCCCTCCACTTT
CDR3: CASSIDGQGGPNNSPLHF

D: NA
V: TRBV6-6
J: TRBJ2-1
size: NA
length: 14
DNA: TGTGCCAGCAGTTACGGTGGTAGCATCGATGAGCAGTTCTTC
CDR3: CASSYGGSIDEQFF

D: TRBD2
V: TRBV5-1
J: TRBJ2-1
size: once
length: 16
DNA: TGCGCCAGCAGCTTTGTCGGCGGGGGGGCCTACAATGAGCAGTTCTTC
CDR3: CASSFVGGGAYNEQFF

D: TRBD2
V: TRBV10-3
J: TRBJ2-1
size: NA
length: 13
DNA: TGTGCCGCCTATAGCGGGGGGGACAATGAGCAGTTCTTC
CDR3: CAAYSGGDNEQFF

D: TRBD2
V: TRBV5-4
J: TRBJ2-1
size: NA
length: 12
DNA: TGTGCCAGCATCGGCGGGGGGGGTGAGCAGTTCTTC
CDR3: CASIGGGGEQFF

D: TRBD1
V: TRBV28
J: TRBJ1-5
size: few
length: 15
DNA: TGTGCCAGCCTTTTGGACAGGGGTGACAATCAGCCCCAGCATTTT
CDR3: CASLLDRGDNQPQHF

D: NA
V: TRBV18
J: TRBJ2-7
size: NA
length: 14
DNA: TGTGCCAGCTCACCTCCTAACAGAAACTACGAGCAGTACTTC
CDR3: CASSPPNRNYEQYF

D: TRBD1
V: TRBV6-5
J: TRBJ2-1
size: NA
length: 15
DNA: TGTGCCAGCAGGCCCCCCGGGACAGCCAACAATGAGCAGTTCTTC
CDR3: CASRPPGTANNEQFF

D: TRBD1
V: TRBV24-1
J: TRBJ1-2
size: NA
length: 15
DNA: TGTGCCACCAGTGATGGGGGACAGGGTTTTGGTGGCTACACCTTC
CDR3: CATSDGGQGFGGYTF

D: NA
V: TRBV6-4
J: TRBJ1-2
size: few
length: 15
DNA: TGTGCCAGCCGCATCCAGTTTACCCCAATCTATGGCTACACCTTC
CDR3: CASRIQFTPIYGYTF

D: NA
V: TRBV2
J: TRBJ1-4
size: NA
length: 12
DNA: TGTGCCAGCACCCGCGGCCAAGAAAAACTGTTTTTT
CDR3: CASTRGQEKLFF

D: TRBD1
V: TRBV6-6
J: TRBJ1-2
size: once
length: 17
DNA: TGTGCCAGCAGTCCCCGGACAGGGTCGAGGTCATCCGGTGGCTACACCTTC
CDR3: CASSPRTGSRSSGGYTF

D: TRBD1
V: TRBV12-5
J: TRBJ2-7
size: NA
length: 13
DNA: TGTGCTAGTGGATCTGACAGGGTATATGAGCAGTACTTC
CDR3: CASGSDRVYEQYF

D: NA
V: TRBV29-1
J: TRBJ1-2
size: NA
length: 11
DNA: TGCAGCGTTGAAGGTGGCAGAGGCTACACCTTC
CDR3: CSVEGGRGYTF

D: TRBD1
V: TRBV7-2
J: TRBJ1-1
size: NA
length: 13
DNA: TGTGCCAGCAGCAAATGGGGACAGGGAGAAGCTTTCTTT
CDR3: CASSKWGQGEAFF

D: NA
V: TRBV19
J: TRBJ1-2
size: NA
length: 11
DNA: TGTGCCAGTAGTATAGACCAGTTCTACACCTTC
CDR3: CASSIDQFYTF

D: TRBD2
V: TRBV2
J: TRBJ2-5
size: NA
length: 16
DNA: TGTGCCAGCAGTTCTCGGGAGGCGGGGTCTAGAGAGACCCAGTACTTC
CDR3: CASSSREAGSRETQYF

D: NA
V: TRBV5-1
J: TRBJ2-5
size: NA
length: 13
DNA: TGCGCCAGCAGCATCCGGAGCCAAGAGACCCAGTACTTC
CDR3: CASSIRSQETQYF

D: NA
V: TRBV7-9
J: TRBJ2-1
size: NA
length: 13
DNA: TGTGCCAGCAGCCAGAGGGCGAGCAATGAGCAGTTCTTC
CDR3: CASSQRASNEQFF

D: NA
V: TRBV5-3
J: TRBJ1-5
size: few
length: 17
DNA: TGTGCCAGAAGCTTGGCGGAGAAAAATTATAGCAATCAGCCCCAGCATTTT
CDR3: CARSLAEKNYSNQPQHF

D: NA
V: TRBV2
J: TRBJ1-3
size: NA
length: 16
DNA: TGTGCCAGCAGTGTCGAGTCAGGGGCTTCTGGAAACACCATATATTTT
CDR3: CASSVESGASGNTIYF

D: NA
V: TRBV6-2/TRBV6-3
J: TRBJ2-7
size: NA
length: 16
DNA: TGTGCCAGCAGTTACCAGCAGGGGCGCTTCTCCTACGAGCAGTACTTC
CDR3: CASSYQQGRFSYEQYF

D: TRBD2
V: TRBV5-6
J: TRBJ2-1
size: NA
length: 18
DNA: TGTGCCAGCAGCTTGGCCTCGGCTGGCGGGAGGGCCAGGAATGAGCAGTTCTTC
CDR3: CASSLASAGGRARNEQFF

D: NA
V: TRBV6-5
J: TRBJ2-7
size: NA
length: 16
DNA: TGTGCCAGCAGTTACTCCAGCGTCGGGGGGCTGTACGAGCAGTACTTC
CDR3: CASSYSSVGGLYEQYF

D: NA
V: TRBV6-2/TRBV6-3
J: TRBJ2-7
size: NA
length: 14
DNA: TGTGCCAGCAGTTACGCCCTTGGGGCGTACGAGCAGTACTTC
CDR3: CASSYALGAYEQYF

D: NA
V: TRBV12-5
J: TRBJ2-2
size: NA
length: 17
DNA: TGTGCTAGTGGTATGCGCCGGGTTCTTCGGAACACCGGGGAGCTGTTTTTT
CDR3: CASGMRRVLRNTGELFF

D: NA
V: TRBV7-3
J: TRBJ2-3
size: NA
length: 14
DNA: TGTGCCAGCAGCTTGGGCACTAGCACAGATACGCAGTATTTT
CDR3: CASSLGTSTDTQYF

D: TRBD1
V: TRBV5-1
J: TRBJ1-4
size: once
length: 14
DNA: TGCGCCAGCAGCGTCGGGACAGTTCGTGAAAAACTGTTTTTT
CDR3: CASSVGTVREKLFF

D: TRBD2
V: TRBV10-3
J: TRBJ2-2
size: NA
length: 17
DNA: TGTGCCATCAGTGGTTGGACTAGCGGAAGGAACACCGGGGAGCTGTTTTTT
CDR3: CAISGWTSGRNTGELFF

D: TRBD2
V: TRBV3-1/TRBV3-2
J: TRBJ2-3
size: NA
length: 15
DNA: TGTGCCAGCAGCCAAGTACGGGAGGACACAGATACGCAGTATTTT
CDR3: CASSQVREDTDTQYF

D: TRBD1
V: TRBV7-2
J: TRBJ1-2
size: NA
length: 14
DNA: TGTGCCAGCAGCTTTCATTACGACAGGGCTGGCTACACCTTC
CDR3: CASSFHYDRAGYTF

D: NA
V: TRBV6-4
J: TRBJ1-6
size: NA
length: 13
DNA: TGTGCCAGCAGTGACTCCGGTTATTCACCCCTCCACTTT
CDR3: CASSDSGYSPLHF